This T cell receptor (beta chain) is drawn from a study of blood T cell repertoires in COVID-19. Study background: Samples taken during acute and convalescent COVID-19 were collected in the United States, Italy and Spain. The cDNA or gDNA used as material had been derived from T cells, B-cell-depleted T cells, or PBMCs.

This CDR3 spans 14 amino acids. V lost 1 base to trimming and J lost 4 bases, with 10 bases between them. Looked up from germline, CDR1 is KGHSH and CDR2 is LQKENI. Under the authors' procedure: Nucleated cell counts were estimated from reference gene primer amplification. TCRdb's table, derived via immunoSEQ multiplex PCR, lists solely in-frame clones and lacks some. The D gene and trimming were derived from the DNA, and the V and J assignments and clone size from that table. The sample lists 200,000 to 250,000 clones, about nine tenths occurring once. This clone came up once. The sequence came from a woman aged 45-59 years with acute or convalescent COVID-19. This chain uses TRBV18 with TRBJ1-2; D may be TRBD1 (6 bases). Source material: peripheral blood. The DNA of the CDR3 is TGTGCCAGCTCACCACAACAGGGTACCTATGGCTACACCTTC. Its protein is CASSPQQGTYGYTF.